These 21 T cell receptor beta chains were all obtained from the same sample, sequenced in a study of blood T cell repertoires in COVID-19. TCRdb keeps only in-frame clones here, not all; method: immunoSEQ multiplex PCR. The sample has some 270,000 clones; 80% to 90% are singletons. The sample comprised PBMCs or T cells enriched from blood (not recorded which). These receptors came from a middle-aged woman who had been exposed to COVID-19.

This chain uses TRBV6-6 with TRBJ2-3; TRBD2 matches 8 bases. Germline V CDR1 and CDR2: MNHNY, SVGAGI (reference sequence). With V trimmed by 1 base and J by 1 base, 1 base remained unmatched. The CDR3 is 15 residues long. CDR3 in DNA: TGTGCCAGCAGTTACTTGACTAGCGGCACAGATACGCAGTATTTT. Translation gives CASSYLTSGTDTQYF.

V usage is TRBV9 and J usage is TRBJ2-1; 8 nucleotides align to TRBD2. This CDR3 is 14 amino acids long. V lost 2 bases, J lost 6 bases, and 4 bases stayed unmatched. Germline-derived CDR1 and CDR2 are SGDLS and YYNGEE. The CDR3 DNA is TGTGCCAGCAGCGTTACCGGGAGGGCCAATGAGCAGTTCTTC. Protein sequence: CASSVTGRANEQFF.

The CDR3 reads CASSFRTDYGYTF. CDR3 DNA: TGTGCCAGCAGTTTTAGGACAGACTATGGCTACACCTTC. V gene TRBV28 combines with J gene TRBJ1-2; a weak D match, TRBD1 (6 bases). The V gene lost 3 bases and the J gene lost 3 bases, with 8 bases spanning the gap. The CDR3 is 13 amino acids. Germline CDR1 is MDHEN and CDR2 is SYDVKM.

The CDR3 bases are TGTGCCAGCAGCTTAGGGTTCGAGCGGGAGTCCCCCGAGCAGTACGTC. This translates into CASSLGFERESPEQYV. V is TRBV11-1 and J is TRBJ2-7, with 8 bases fitting TRBD2. Per the germline V gene, CDR1 is SGHAT and CDR2 is FQDESV (reference sequence). J gave up 6 bases and V 1 base, and 11 bases lay outside the gene matches. This CDR3 region has 16 residues.

In its sample, this clone was seen a few times. The chain couples TRBV29-1 to TRBJ1-1; D might be TRBD1 (5 bases). CDR3 length: 12 amino acids. Germline CDR1 reads SQVTM; CDR2 reads ANQGSEA. V lost 4 bases, J lost 1 base, and 7 bases lay in between. CDR3 bases: TGCAGCGTTGGGGGCAAGAACACTGAAGCTTTCTTT. Amino acid sequence: CSVGGKNTEAFF.

Of note for this clone: Other DNA sequences in this sample translate to the same CDR3. The chain joins TRBV7-2 to TRBJ1-1, with no clear D. The germline V gene encodes CDR1 SGHTA and CDR2 FQGNSA. The V gene lost 1 base and the J gene lost 1 base, with 7 bases spanning the gap. This CDR3 contains 14 residues. CDR3 protein: CASSLGLQNTEAFF. DNA for the CDR3: TGTGCCAGCAGCTTAGGACTGCAGAACACTGAAGCTTTCTTT.

This clone has just a few counts. Here the CDR3 DNA reads TGTGCCAGCAGTTCCGCCGGGACAGGCTATGAAAAACTGTTTTTT. This sequence encodes CASSSAGTGYEKLFF. The V and J genes are TRBV28 and TRBJ1-4; TRBD1 matches 8 bases. This CDR3 is built from 15 residues. Germline V gives CDR1 MDHEN, CDR2 SYDVKM. J was trimmed by 6 bases and V by 4 bases; bases with no gene match: 7.

This sequence joins TRBV21-1 and TRBJ2-7; the table's D gene call, TRBD1, was not cross checked with the DNA. TRBV21-1 is a pseudogene. The CDR3 extends over 15 amino acids. The CDR3: CASSKCPSRDKTRYF. The DNA of the CDR3 is TGTGCCAGCAGCAAATGCCCGAGTCGGGACAAAACACGGTACTTC.

This rearrangement joins TRBV6-1 to TRBJ1-5; D is perhaps TRBD1 (6 bases). Deletions cut 2 bases from V and 6 bases from J, with 11 bases between. Looked up from germline, CDR1 is MNHNS and CDR2 is SASEGT. The CDR3 loop spans 14 amino acids. The chain's CDR3 is CASSERGIGQPQHF. CDR3 DNA: TGTGCCAGCAGTGAAAGGGGGATAGGTCAGCCCCAGCATTTT.

The rearrangement uses TRBV5-1 and TRBJ2-2; tentative D call: TRBD2 (6 bases). The germline gives CDR1 SGHRS, CDR2 YFSETQ. V was trimmed by 4 bases and J by 3 bases, leaving 19 bases between them. This CDR3 is 17 amino acids long. CDR3 sequence: CASSPRWRAEDTGELFF. The CDR3 DNA sequence: TGCGCCAGCAGCCCCCGATGGAGGGCAGAGGACACCGGGGAGCTGTTTTTT.

This clone was picked up a small number of times. The chain carries TRBV7-8 and TRBJ1-4; perhaps TRBD1 as D (6 bases). The CDR3 extends over 16 amino acids. Deletions cut 0 bases from V and 8 bases from J, with 16 bases between. Germline lookup yields CDR1 SGHVS and CDR2 FQNEAQ. CDR3: CASSLAGGGAKEKLFF. DNA of the CDR3: TGTGCCAGCAGCTTAGCGGGCGGGGGGGCGAAAGAAAAACTGTTTTTT. Looking up the rest from reference TRBV7-8 and TRBJ1-4 gives the full variable domain: GAGVSQSPRYKVAKRGQDVALRCDPISGHVSLFWYQQALGQGPEFLTYFQNEAQLDKSGLPSDRFFAERPEGSVSTLKIQRTQQEDSAVYLCASSLAGGGAKEKLFFGSGTQLSVL.

The chain combines TRBV21-1 with TRBJ1-3; the table gives TRBD1 as D, unverified against the DNA. TRBV21-1 is a recognized pseudogene. This CDR3 has 13 amino acids. CDR3 sequence: CASSKGTENTIYF. In DNA form, the CDR3 reads TGTGCCAGCAGCAAAGGTACAGAGAACACCATATATTTT.

The CDR3 bases are TGTGCCAGCAGGAGTGGGGGCGACGAGCAGTACTTC. Translated: CASRSGGDEQYF. The chain links TRBV11-2 to TRBJ2-7, with D possibly being TRBD1 (6 bases). CDR1 and CDR2 (germline): SGHAT, FQNNGV. V shed 6 bases and J shed 5 bases, with 11 bases lying between them. This CDR3 contains 12 residues. Full variable domain (rest looked up from reference TRBV11-2 and TRBJ2-7): EAGVAQSPRYKIIEKRQSVAFWCNPISGHATLYWYQQILGQGPKLLIQFQNNGVVDDSQLPKDRFSAERLKGVDSTLKIQPAKLEDSAVYLCASRSGGDEQYFGPGTRLTVT.

V usage is TRBV30 and J usage is TRBJ1-1; D possibly corresponds to TRBD1 (5 bases). The CDR3 spans 13 residues. Trimming removed 8 bases at V and 4 bases at J, with 17 bases between. Germline CDR1 and CDR2: GTSNPN and SVGIG (reference sequence). The CDR3 loop reads CALKLGGGTEAFF. Written as DNA, the CDR3 is TGTGCCCTAAAATTGGGGGGGGGCACTGAAGCTTTCTTT. The entire variable domain, with the rest obtained from reference TRBV30 and TRBJ1-1, is as follows: SQTIHQWPATLVQPVGSPLSLECTVEGTSNPNLYWYRQAAGRGLQLLFYSVGIGQISSEVPQNLSASRPQDRQFILSSKKLLLSDSGFYLCALKLGGGTEAFFGQGTRLTVV.

In the case of this clone: Germline and junction disagree at one end, which may indicate a read error. The rearrangement uses TRBV5-1 and TRBJ2-5, with D perhaps matching TRBD2 (6 bases). CDR1 is SGHRS, CDR2 YFSETQ, per germline. CDR3 length: 15 amino acids. CDR3 sequence reads: CASSKGPAGGETQYF. CDR3 nucleotides: TGTGCCAGCAGCAAGGGGCCTGCCGGGGGAGAGACCCAGTACTTC.

V usage is TRBV28 and J usage is TRBJ1-3; D possibly corresponds to TRBD1 (5 bases). V lost 6 bases to trimming and J lost 2 bases, with 8 bases between them. Germline V gene lookup returns CDR1 MDHEN and CDR2 SYDVKM. The length of the CDR3 is 13 residues. The CDR3 loop reads CASSLGPGNTIYF. The CDR3 region has the DNA TGTGCCAGCAGCCTGGGGCCTGGAAACACCATATATTTT.

Concerning this clone itself: At one of its ends the junction is not consistent with the germline gene, which may arise from a read error. The chain joins TRBV5-1 to TRBJ1-3; D possibly corresponds to TRBD1 (6 bases). The CDR3 sequence is 16 residues long. CDR1 is SGHRS, CDR2 YFSETQ, per germline. The CDR3: CASSLAGAYSGNTIYF. The CDR3 region has the DNA TGTGCCAGCAGCTTGGCAGGGGCCTACTCTGGAAACACCATATATTTT.

The chain joins TRBV28 to TRBJ1-6, with D possibly TRBD1 on 5 matching bases. The CDR3 extends over 13 amino acids. Germline assignment: CDR1 MDHEN and CDR2 SYDVKM. V was clipped by 2 bases and J by 9 bases, with 8 bases between them. CDR3 in DNA: TGTGCCAGCAGTTTACAGGGTAGTTCACCCCTCCACTTT. It specifies CASSLQGSSPLHF.

The gene calls are TRBV27 and TRBJ2-1; tentatively, D is TRBD2 (6 bases). Looked up from germline, CDR1 is MNHEY and CDR2 is SMNVEV (reference sequence). The length of the CDR3 is 15 residues. Trimming removed 3 bases from V and 7 bases from J, with 16 bases in between. The CDR3 DNA follows: TGTGCCAGCAGTTTTCGGACGGGAGTGGGAAATGAGCAGTTCTTC. Translated, it gives CASSFRTGVGNEQFF.

V is TRBV27 and J is TRBJ2-7; possible D gene TRBD1, 6 bases. Between the trimmed V and J ends, which lost 4 bases and 3 bases, there was a span of 25 bases. The CDR3 runs 18 residues. Germline V gene sequence: CDR1 MNHEY, CDR2 SMNVEV (reference sequence). The DNA for the CDR3 is TGTGCCAGCAGTTCCCCAACTGGGACACCTCTCCAGGACTACGAGCAGTACGTC. It codes for CASSSPTGTPLQDYEQYV.

The V gene is TRBV19, the J gene TRBJ1-4, with a possible D match to TRBD1 (5 bases). This CDR3 comprises 14 residues. The germline V gene has CDR1 LNHDA and CDR2 SQIVND (reference sequence). V was cut by 4 bases and J by 8 bases, with 14 bases left in between. The CDR3 region has the DNA TGTGCCAGTAGTAGCGGGGGGAGGCAGGAAAAACTGTTTTTT. The encoded protein is CASSSGGRQEKLFF.